This TCR beta chain emerged from a study of blood T cell repertoires in COVID-19. Study as a whole: The United States, Italy and Spain supplied acute and convalescent COVID-19 samples. PBMCs, B-cell-depleted T cells, or T cells were the source of the cDNA or gDNA that made up the material.

Germline V gene sequence: CDR1 SNHLY, CDR2 FYNNEI. V lost 6 bases and J lost 0, with 13 bases in between. The CDR3 runs 15 residues. Sequencing was performed with immunoSEQ multiplex PCR; in TCRdb, only in-frame clones are kept and a portion is missing. The sample includes approximately 80,000 clones, approximately 86% of them seen just once. The clonotype originates from an elderly woman with COVID-19, enrolled during active disease. The chain is built from TRBV2 and TRBJ2-3; TRBD2 is a possible D gene (6 bases). Sequencing was done on a sample of peripheral blood. This chain's CDR3 is CASSRIAASTDTQYF. The CDR3 region has the DNA TGTGCCAGCAGCCGAATAGCGGCCAGCACAGATACGCAGTATTTT.